This record covers a single T cell receptor beta chain. What it recognizes is unknown. This record belongs to a study of Ad26.COV2.S vaccination and SARS-CoV-2 variants. Background on the study: Each vaccinee took Ad26.COV2.S intramuscularly, once or twice 56 days apart. Regarding the study as a whole: Vaccinated and placebo-treated recipients had similar non-spike TCR breadth.

CDR3 length: 13 residues. Looked up from germline, CDR1 is MDHEN and CDR2 is SYDVKM. V lost 0 bases and J lost 6, with 5 bases in between. Treatment here: around 19 received Ad26.COV2.S at low or high dose, single or two shots; 5 received placebo; per-sample allocation not given. Following the first vaccine or placebo injection, samples were taken on day 63. Ad26 vector vaccine expressed Wuhan-strain SARS-CoV-2 spike. Here immunoSEQ multiplex PCR was the method, and the copy in TCRdb shows in-frame clones only, minus some. Among some 450,000 clones listed, about 92% were seen once. The sample here was peripheral blood, taken in a trial of Ad26.COV2.S vaccine versus placebo. The clonotype comes from a person aged 18-65 years who received the Ad26.COV2.S COVID-19 vaccine or a placebo. V and J are TRBV28 and TRBJ2-2; TRBD1 might be the D (5 bases). For the CDR3, the DNA is TGTGCCAGCAGTTTATGGGGGCCCGGGGAGCTGTTTTTT. Its protein is CASSLWGPGELFF. The complete variable domain, with remaining parts taken from reference TRBV28 and TRBJ2-2, reads DVKVTQSSRYLVKRTGEKVFLECVQDMDHENMFWYRQDPGLGLRLIYFSYDVKMKEKGDIPEGYSVSREKKERFSLILESASTNQTSMYLCASSLWGPGELFFGEGSRLTVL.